This T cell receptor beta chain is from a study of identical twins. Points from the study as a whole: Abundant beta clonotypes from cord blood had fewer insertions, unlike memory repertoires, which showed none.

All donors were healthy Caucasians. Unique molecular identifiers were in the cDNA, with template-switch universal primer binding. TCRdb recomputed calls from the 5' RACE reads with MiXCR, one row per CDR3 protein. Among some 1,700,000 distinct CDR3 sequences, about 31% were seen once, and the ten largest hold 0.25% to 0.3%. There are many counts of this clonotype. Its antigen is currently unknown. This CDR3 has 16 amino acids. V dropped 6 bases and J dropped 0 bases, with 16 bases sitting between them. Input material: cord blood. V is TRBV12-3 or TRBV12-4 and J is TRBJ2-3; D remains unclear. The clonotype was recovered from a newborn girl in good health. In nucleotides, the CDR3 is TGTGCCAGCAGCCCGACGTCAGGAACTAGCACAGATACGCAGTATTTT. Its protein product is CASSPTSGTSTDTQYF.